These 10 T cell receptor beta chains originate from one sample sequenced in a study of identical twins. From the 5' RACE reads, TCRdb called clonotypes with MiXCR, one entry per CDR3 protein. The sample includes 700,000 or so distinct CDR3 sequences, 8.6% of them seen just once. This sample was also put to use in a study of yellow fever vaccine responses in identical twins.

Material for sequencing was PBMCs. Receptor source: a woman in her late teens or twenties in good health.

V and J are TRBV28 and TRBJ2-7; 7 bases fit TRBD2. This CDR3 contains 14 residues. V lost 6 bases and J lost 5; bases outside the gene matches: 10. Germline V gene data show CDR1 as MDHEN and CDR2 as SYDVKM. Here the CDR3 reads CASSRPGGINEQYF. CDR3 coding DNA: TGTGCCAGCAGCCGGCCGGGGGGAATCAACGAGCAGTACTTC.

The chain combines TRBV29-1 with TRBJ2-7; weak D call: TRBD2 (5 bases). The V gene's germline CDR1 is SQVTM and CDR2 ANQGSEA. V shed 4 bases and J shed 2 bases, with 12 bases lying between them. The CDR3 loop spans 13 amino acids. CDR3 nucleotides: TGCAGCGTTGGGAGCGGACGGACCTACGAGCAGTACTTC. It specifies CSVGSGRTYEQYF.

This clonotype appeared a few times. V gene TRBV12-3 or TRBV12-4 combines with J gene TRBJ1-1; D remains unclear. The CDR3 runs 14 residues. The V gene lost 0 bases and the J gene lost 6 bases, with 11 bases spanning the gap. The DNA of the CDR3 is TGTGCCAGCAGTTTAGCGCAGGTCCCAGCTGAAGCTTTCTTT. Its protein product is CASSLAQVPAEAFF.

The table lists this clonotype with a few counts. The rearrangement joins TRBV5-1 to TRBJ2-2; D is possibly TRBD2 (5 bases). Trimming stripped 2 bases from V and 4 bases from J, with 21 bases between. This CDR3 is built from 18 residues. Germline V CDR1 and CDR2: SGHRS, YFSETQ. The CDR3 DNA reads TGCGCCAGCAGCTTACCCCCCGAGAGCGGCATGGTCACCGGGGAGCTGTTTTTT. This gives the protein CASSLPPESGMVTGELFF.

The genes are TRBV7-3 and TRBJ2-7, with D maybe TRBD2 (7 bases). V was pared by 1 base and J by 7 bases, with 17 bases between. Germline loops: CDR1 SGHTA, CDR2 FQGTGA. The CDR3 is 15 amino acids. CDR3 region: CASSLNAGAQVEQYF. The CDR3 nucleotides are TGTGCCAGCAGCTTAAATGCGGGGGCCCAGGTGGAGCAGTACTTC. Complete variable domain (other parts from reference TRBV7-3 and TRBJ2-7): GAGVSQTPSNKVTEKGKYVELRCDPISGHTALYWYRQSLGQGPEFLIYFQGTGAADDSGLPNDRFFAVRPEGSVSTLKIQRTERGDSAVYLCASSLNAGAQVEQYFGPGTRLTVT.

This clonotype has ten or more counts. This chain uses TRBV27 with TRBJ2-7, with 8 positions matching TRBD2. Germline V gene sequence: CDR1 MNHEY, CDR2 SMNVEV (reference sequence). The CDR3 is made up of 13 amino acids. V lost 7 bases to trimming and J lost 3 bases; unmatched junction nucleotides: 5. The CDR3 here is CASKDSGVYEQYF. DNA of the CDR3: TGTGCCAGCAAAGATAGCGGGGTCTACGAGCAGTACTTC.

The genes are TRBV14 and TRBJ2-1; 9 nucleotides agree with TRBD2. Per the germline V gene, CDR1 is SGHDN and CDR2 is FVKESK. After removal of 1 base from V and 8 bases from J, the junction contained 21 bases not matched to a gene. The CDR3 sequence is 20 residues long. CDR3 DNA sequence: TGTGCCAGCAGCCAAGGGGCTAGCGGGAACTCATTCGAGGTTATCTATGAGCAGTTCTTC. Protein: CASSQGASGNSFEVIYEQFF.

The chain links TRBV9 to TRBJ2-3, with 7 nucleotides matching TRBD1. Per germline, CDR1 SGDLS and CDR2 YYNGEE. V trimming: 4 bases; J trimming: 0 bases; junction bases outside the gene matches: 11. The CDR3 runs 17 residues. CDR3 DNA sequence: TGTGCCAGCAGCACCACAGGGGCCTGGTCTAGCACAGATACGCAGTATTTT. Translated: CASSTTGAWSSTDTQYF. Drawing the rest from reference TRBV9 and TRBJ2-3, the complete variable domain is DSGVTQTPKHLITATGQRVTLRCSPRSGDLSVYWYQQSLDQGLQFLIQYYNGEERAKGNILERFSAQQFPDLHSELNLSSLELGDSALYFCASSTTGAWSSTDTQYFGPGTRLTVL.

The V call is TRBV15, the J call TRBJ1-2, with 8 bases identical to TRBD1. Germline loops: CDR1 LNHNV, CDR2 YYDKDF (reference sequence). The CDR3 covers 12 residues. V lost 3 bases to trimming and J lost 6 bases; unmatched junction nucleotides: 0. CDR3 protein: CATSRTGDGYTF. The CDR3, as DNA: TGTGCCACCAGCAGGACAGGGGATGGCTACACCTTC.

This clonotype was seen ten or more times. The rearrangement links TRBV29-1 to TRBJ2-3; the D call may be TRBD1 or TRBD2 (5 bases each). The CDR3 loop spans 14 amino acids. Trimming cost V 7 bases and J 3 bases, with 17 bases left between them. CDR1 and CDR2 from the germline V gene are SQVTM and ANQGSEA. This CDR3 is CSGHGVEGTDTQYF. CDR3 DNA sequence: TGCAGCGGCCACGGGGTAGAGGGGACAGATACGCAGTATTTT.